This T cell receptor beta chain was observed in a study of identical twins. TCRdb passed the 5' RACE reads through MiXCR, listing each CDR3 protein once. The data hold 700,000 to 950,000 distinct CDR3 sequences, with 9% to 15% observed a single time. Trimming shortened V by 2 bases and J by 5 bases, and 7 bases separated the two germline ends. The CDR3 covers 13 residues. This clonotype was seen ten or more times. Healthy Caucasians provided all donations. This sample was also put to use in a study of yellow fever vaccine responses in identical twins.

The clonotype was recovered from a woman under 30 in good health. The genes are TRBV12-3 or TRBV12-4 and TRBJ1-5, with no clear D. The specimen sequenced was PBMCs. The CDR3 protein is CASSLFGDQPQHF. Written as DNA, the CDR3 is TGTGCCAGCAGTTTATTCGGGGATCAGCCCCAGCATTTT.